This T cell receptor beta chain is from a study of beta chain features in type 1 diabetes. About the study: Investigators examined 107,917,701 sorted cells across all samples. Study-wide points: Within each of all four CD4+ subsets, Type 1 diabetes patients had TCRB CDR3s that were moderately but significantly shorter.

Of the isolated RNA, all was reverse transcribed, and so the sequenced material was expressed TCRB transcripts. The table came from immunoSEQ multiplex PCR; TCRdb's copy has only in-frame clones and leaves some out. The top ten clones hold 0.045% to 0.06% of a sample with more than 350,000 clones, about an eighth of them seen once. Purity exceeding 95% was reached by all sorted populations. A note on this clone: Its antigen is unknown.

This receptor was identified in a woman aged 18-29 years in good health. Sequenced: naive CD4+ T cells from blood.

The CDR3 spells CASSVGDVGANVLTF. The CDR3 nucleotides are TGTGCCAGCAGCGTCGGGGATGTTGGGGCCAACGTCCTGACTTTC. The chain combines TRBV9 with TRBJ2-6; D is possibly TRBD2 (5 bases). Trimming stripped 2 bases from V and 3 bases from J, with 9 bases between. Germline assignment: CDR1 SGDLS and CDR2 YYNGEE. The CDR3 covers 15 residues.